Below, 18 T cell receptor beta chains from the same sample are listed, as sequenced in a study of shared clonotypes between healthy human individuals. Some clones are missing from TCRdb's copy, which holds only in-frame ones; the method was immunoSEQ multiplex PCR. The sample includes around 500,000 clones, less than 80% of them seen just once. Sequencing was performed on PBMCs. The receptors originated from a woman in her thirties or forties in good health. Some clones in this sample may be carry-over from other donors' samples.

The chain has TRBV7-3 and TRBJ2-1; D is uncertain. V gave up 5 bases and J gave up 5 bases, with 16 bases separating them. The CDR3 contains 15 residues. Germline lookup yields CDR1 SGHTA and CDR2 FQGTGA. The CDR3 sequence is CASSPRARTDNEQFF. CDR3 DNA: TGTGCCAGCAGCCCACGGGCCCGTACTGACAATGAGCAGTTCTTC.

V is TRBV9 and J is TRBJ2-1; TRBD2 agrees at 13 bases. Unmatched junction bases numbered 8, after V lost 4 bases and J lost 7 bases. This CDR3 spans 16 amino acids. Germline V lookup: CDR1 SGDLS, CDR2 YYNGEE. The DNA for the CDR3 is TGTGCCAGCAGCACCGGGGGACTAGCGGGGCTAAATGAGCAGTTCTTC. It codes for CASSTGGLAGLNEQFF.

V gene TRBV7-9 combines with J gene TRBJ1-3; D ambiguous. V was cut by 1 base and J by 0 bases, with 13 bases left in between. The CDR3 sequence is 17 residues long. Germline-derived CDR1 and CDR2 are SEHNR and FQNEAQ (reference sequence). CDR3 DNA: TGTGCCAGCAGCTTAGGGCCAGACCGTCGCTCTGGAAACACCATATATTTT. Protein product: CASSLGPDRRSGNTIYF.

This chain uses TRBV30 with TRBJ2-1; 7 nucleotides align to TRBD2. From germline, CDR1 is GTSNPN and CDR2 SVGIG (reference sequence). This CDR3 is 15 amino acids long. J was trimmed by 0 bases and V by 4 bases; bases with no gene match: 6. The CDR3 is CAWTAGGSSYNEQFF. The CDR3 coding sequence is TGTGCCTGGACGGCCGGCGGGAGCTCCTACAATGAGCAGTTCTTC.

This clone was seen a handful of times. The chain joins TRBV7-3 to TRBJ2-2, with TRBD2 matching over 11 bases. Germline CDR1 SGHTA, CDR2 FQGTGA. V gave up 5 bases and J gave up 1 base; unmatched junction bases: 3. The CDR3 totals 16 residues. CDR3 protein: CASSLGLAGNTGELFF. The CDR3 DNA sequence: TGTGCCAGCAGCCTTGGACTAGCGGGGAACACCGGGGAGCTGTTTTTT.

This clone was detected a few times. At the DNA level, this CDR3 is encoded by other sequences in the same sample as well. V and J are TRBV18 and TRBJ2-5; D gene unclear. Trimming shortened V by 0 bases and J by 4 bases, and 15 bases separated the two germline ends. Germline values: CDR1 KGHSH, CDR2 LQKENI. This CDR3 is built from 16 residues. CDR3 sequence reads: CASSPPVSVGSETQYF. CDR3 in DNA: TGTGCCAGCTCACCACCGGTCTCGGTGGGGTCAGAGACCCAGTACTTC.

The chain has TRBV7-2 and TRBJ2-5; D might be TRBD2 (6 bases). Per germline, CDR1 SGHTA and CDR2 FQGNSA. The CDR3 covers 16 residues. With 1 base removed from V and 1 base from J, the gap between germline ends came to 13 bases. CDR3 sequence reads: CASSLGPGGTQETQYF. DNA of the CDR3: TGTGCCAGCAGCTTAGGCCCGGGCGGGACCCAAGAGACCCAGTACTTC. Based on the CDR3 plus reference TRBV7-2 and TRBJ2-5, the full variable domain is GAGVSQSPSNKVTEKGKDVELRCDPISGHTALYWYRQSLGQGLEFLIYFQGNSAPDKSGLPSDRFSAERTGGSVSTLTIQRTQQEDSAVYLCASSLGPGGTQETQYFGPGTRLLVL.

This chain links TRBV18 with TRBJ2-4; D possibly corresponds to TRBD2 (6 bases). CDR3 length: 16 amino acids. Germline loops: CDR1 KGHSH, CDR2 LQKENI. The ends were cut back, 3 bases at V and 1 base at J, with 13 bases in the middle. The CDR3 nucleotides are TGTGCCAGCTCACCCCGGGAGTCGGGGGCCAAAAACATTCAGTACTTC. It translates to CASSPRESGAKNIQYF.

This clone has at least ten counts. Here the CDR3 omits its conserved ending phenylalanine or tryptophan, so a read error is the likely source. The DNA is omitted, as the CDR3 cannot be located on it reliably, and the CDR3 follows TCRdb's listing. The chain has TRBV2 and TRBJ1-1. Germline V gives CDR1 SNHLY, CDR2 FYNNEI. The CDR3 has 8 amino acids, counting both end residues. The CDR3: CASRSEGC.

The V gene is TRBV10-2, the J gene TRBJ2-1, with a weak D call TRBD2 (6 bases). The germline gives CDR1 WSHSY, CDR2 SAAADI. The CDR3 has 14 amino acids. V dropped 4 bases and J dropped 3 bases, with 10 bases sitting between them. CDR3 protein: CASSVSGLYNEQFF. DNA of the CDR3: TGCGCCAGCAGTGTCTCGGGACTCTACAATGAGCAGTTCTTC.

The chain couples TRBV5-1 to TRBJ2-2, with unresolved D. The CDR3 contains 11 residues. V was shortened by 2 bases and J by 4 bases, with 0 bases between the two germline ends. Germline CDR1 and CDR2: SGHRS and YFSETQ. In nucleotides, the CDR3 is TGCGCCAGCAGCTTCACCGGGGAGCTGTTTTTT. As protein: CASSFTGELFF.

This sequence joins TRBV7-2 and TRBJ1-3, with D unclear. Germline V gene data show CDR1 as SGHTA and CDR2 as FQGNSA. The CDR3 totals 15 residues. V lost 6 bases and J lost 0, with 12 bases in between. In DNA form, the CDR3 reads TGTGCCAGCAGTCCGACTTCTAACTCTGGAAACACCATATATTTT. It codes for CASSPTSNSGNTIYF.

This clone was seen ten or more times. The V and J genes are TRBV30 and TRBJ2-2; D is possibly TRBD1 (5 bases). Deletions cut 2 bases from V and 5 bases from J, with 15 bases between. This CDR3 comprises 15 residues. The germline V gene has CDR1 GTSNPN and CDR2 SVGIG (reference sequence). CDR3 sequence reads: CAWSPQGAETGELFF. The CDR3 DNA is TGTGCCTGGAGTCCCCAGGGCGCGGAAACCGGGGAGCTGTTTTTT.

This clone was detected a few times. V is TRBV2 and J is TRBJ1-4; D not certain. The V end lost 1 base, the J end lost 5 bases, and 14 bases lay between the germline ends. The CDR3 has 16 amino acids. CDR1 and CDR2 (germline): SNHLY, FYNNEI. CDR3 protein: CASSEVPRRVNEKLFF. In DNA form, the CDR3 reads TGTGCCAGCAGTGAAGTGCCAAGGCGAGTAAATGAAAAACTGTTTTTT.

The V and J genes are TRBV2 and TRBJ2-7, with 7 bases fitting TRBD2. Germline trimming cut 1 base from V and 4 bases from J; bases unmatched to any gene: 7. This CDR3 contains 15 residues. CDR1 is SNHLY, CDR2 FYNNEI, per germline. The CDR3 DNA reads as TGTGCCAGCAGTGAAGGGAGGCTAGCGGCATACGAGCAGTACTTC. Protein: CASSEGRLAAYEQYF. The whole variable domain, filled in from reference TRBV2 and TRBJ2-7, reads EPEVTQTPSHQVTQMGQEVILRCVPISNHLYFYWYRQILGQKVEFLVSFYNNEISEKSEIFDDQFSVERPDGSNFTLKIRSTKLEDSAMYFCASSEGRLAAYEQYFGPGTRLTVT.

The chain is built from TRBV20-1 and TRBJ2-1; no reliable D call. The CDR3 extends over 11 amino acids. Deletions cut 3 bases from V and 7 bases from J, with 7 bases between. The germline gives CDR1 DFQATT, CDR2 SNEGSKA (reference sequence). The CDR3 bases are TGCAGTGCTAGGTGGGGAAATGAGCAGTTCTTC. It codes for CSARWGNEQFF.

The chain recombines TRBV27 with TRBJ1-1; weak D call: TRBD1 (6 bases). V dropped 6 bases and J dropped 1 base, with 15 bases sitting between them. The CDR3 covers 15 residues. Germline values: CDR1 MNHEY, CDR2 SMNVEV (reference sequence). CDR3 amino acids: CASSNLRGGNTEAFF. DNA of the CDR3: TGTGCCAGCAGCAACTTGAGGGGGGGGAACACTGAAGCTTTCTTT.

The V and J genes are TRBV2 and TRBJ2-7; no clear D. In germline, CDR1 is SNHLY, CDR2 FYNNEI. Trimming shortened V by 6 bases and J by 4 bases, and 19 bases separated the two germline ends. The CDR3 totals 15 residues. The CDR3 reads CASRGGRAGIYEQYF. CDR3 DNA: TGTGCCAGCAGGGGTGGTAGGGCAGGAATATACGAGCAGTACTTC.